The text below deals with one T cell receptor (beta chain). The sample originates from a study of T cells after yellow fever vaccination. In making TCR cDNA, 5'RACE template switching added a universal primer site and UMIs to it. Via MiXCR, TCRdb re-called the 5' RACE reads, giving one row per CDR3 protein. The table lists 65,000 to 90,000 distinct CDR3 sequences, roughly 14% of them singletons, with 20% to 25% in the top ten. Study findings and constraints: Peaking faster, on day 5 versus 15, the secondary response was nonetheless weaker. There was a small share of clonotypes that showed up in both the CD4 and CD8 compartments. Most primary-vaccination clones reappeared after the booster (approximately 97% CD4, 85% to 90% CD8).

This receptor was obtained from a man aged 18 to 30 who received the YFV17D yellow fever vaccine. This specimen consisted of CD8+ T cells not binding an NS4B(214-222) dextramer, sorted from PBMCs, obtained 20 to 25 days after the first yellow fever vaccination.

The CDR3 sequence: CASAPQGATGELFF. The CDR3 DNA follows: TGTGCCAGCGCCCCACAGGGGGCCACCGGGGAGCTGTTTTTT. V is TRBV7-9 and J is TRBJ2-2, with 9 bases fitting TRBD1. Per the germline V gene, CDR1 is SEHNR and CDR2 is FQNEAQ (reference sequence). The trim removed 8 bases at V and 4 bases at J, leaving 5 bases unmatched. This CDR3 has 14 amino acids.